These 2 T cell receptor beta chains were sequenced from one sample in a study of blood T cell repertoires in COVID-19. The method was immunoSEQ multiplex PCR; TCRdb's version includes in-frame clones alone and lacks a portion of them. The profile shows about 480,000 clones, approximately 88% of them singletons. Sequenced material: peripheral blood. All receptors come from a woman aged 45-59 years with COVID-19, enrolled during active disease.

The chain couples TRBV12-5 to TRBJ1-2; D perhaps matches TRBD1 (6 bases). The V gene's germline CDR1 is LGHNT and CDR2 FRNRAP. This CDR3 is 14 amino acids long. V gave up 1 base and J gave up 8 bases, with 14 bases separating them. This chain's CDR3 is CASGLDGGAEGYTF. The CDR3 DNA sequence: TGTGCTAGTGGTTTGGACGGGGGGGCTGAGGGCTACACCTTC.

This sequence joins TRBV19 and TRBJ1-5; 7 bases map to TRBD1. This CDR3 is built from 14 residues. After removal of 5 bases from V and 7 bases from J, the junction contained 8 bases not matched to a gene. The germline V gene encodes CDR1 LNHDA and CDR2 SQIVND (reference sequence). The CDR3 loop is CASSPRQGWQPQHF. CDR3 in DNA: TGTGCCAGTAGTCCCCGACAGGGCTGGCAGCCCCAGCATTTT.